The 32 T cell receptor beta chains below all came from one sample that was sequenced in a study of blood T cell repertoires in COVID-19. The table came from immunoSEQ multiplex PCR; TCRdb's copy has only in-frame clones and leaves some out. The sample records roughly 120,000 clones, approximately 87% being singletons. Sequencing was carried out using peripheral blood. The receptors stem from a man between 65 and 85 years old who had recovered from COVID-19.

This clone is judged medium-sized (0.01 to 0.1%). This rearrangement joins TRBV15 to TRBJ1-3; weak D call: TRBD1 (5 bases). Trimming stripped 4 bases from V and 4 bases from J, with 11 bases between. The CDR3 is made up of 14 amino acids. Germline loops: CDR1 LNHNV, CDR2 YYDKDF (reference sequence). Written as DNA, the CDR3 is TGTGCCACCAGCACCTCGACAGTGGGAAACACCATATATTTT. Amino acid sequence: CATSTSTVGNTIYF.

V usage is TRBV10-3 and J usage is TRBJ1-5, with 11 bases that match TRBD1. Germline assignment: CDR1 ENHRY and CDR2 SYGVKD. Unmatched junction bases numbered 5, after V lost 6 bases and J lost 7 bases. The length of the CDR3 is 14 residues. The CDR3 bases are TGTGCCATCAGATGGACAGGGGGCAGACAGCCCCAGCATTTT. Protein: CAIRWTGGRQPQHF.

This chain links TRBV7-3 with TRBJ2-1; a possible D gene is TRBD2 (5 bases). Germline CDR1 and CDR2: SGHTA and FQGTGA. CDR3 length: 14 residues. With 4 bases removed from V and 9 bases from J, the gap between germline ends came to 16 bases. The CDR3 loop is CASSSQAAGGEQFF. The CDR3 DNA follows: TGTGCCAGCAGCTCCCAGGCTGCGGGTGGTGAGCAGTTCTTC. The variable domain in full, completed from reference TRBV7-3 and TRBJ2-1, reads GAGVSQTPSNKVTEKGKYVELRCDPISGHTALYWYRQSLGQGPEFLIYFQGTGAADDSGLPNDRFFAVRPEGSVSTLKIQRTERGDSAVYLCASSSQAAGGEQFFGPGTRLTVL.

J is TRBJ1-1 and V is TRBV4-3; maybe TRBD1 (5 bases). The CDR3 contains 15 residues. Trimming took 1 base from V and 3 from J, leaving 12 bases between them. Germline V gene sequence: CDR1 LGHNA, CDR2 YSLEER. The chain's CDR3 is CASSQAIVRDTEAFF. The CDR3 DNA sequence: TGCGCCAGCAGCCAAGCCATAGTCAGGGACACTGAAGCTTTCTTT.

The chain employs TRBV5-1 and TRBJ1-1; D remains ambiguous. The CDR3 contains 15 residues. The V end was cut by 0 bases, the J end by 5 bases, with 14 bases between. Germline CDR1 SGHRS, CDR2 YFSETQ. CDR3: CASSLAQSRGTEAFF. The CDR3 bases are TGCGCCAGCAGCTTGGCACAAAGTCGGGGAACTGAAGCTTTCTTT.

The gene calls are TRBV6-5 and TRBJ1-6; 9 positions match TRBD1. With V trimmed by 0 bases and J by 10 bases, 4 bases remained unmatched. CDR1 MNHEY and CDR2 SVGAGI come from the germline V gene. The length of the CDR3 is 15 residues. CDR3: CASSYSRQGVSPLHF. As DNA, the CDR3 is TGTGCCAGCAGTTACTCGAGACAGGGGGTGTCACCCCTCCACTTT.

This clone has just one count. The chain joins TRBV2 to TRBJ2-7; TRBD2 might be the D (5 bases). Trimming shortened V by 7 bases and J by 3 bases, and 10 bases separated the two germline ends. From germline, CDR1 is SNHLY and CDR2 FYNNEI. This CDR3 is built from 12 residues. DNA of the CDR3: TGTGCCAGCAATGGTCGGGGCTACGAGCAGTACTTC. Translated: CASNGRGYEQYF.

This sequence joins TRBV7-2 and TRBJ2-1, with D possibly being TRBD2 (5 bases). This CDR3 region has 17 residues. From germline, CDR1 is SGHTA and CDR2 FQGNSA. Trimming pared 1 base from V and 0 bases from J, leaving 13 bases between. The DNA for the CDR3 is TGTGCCAGCAGCTTAGGTCCTAGCAGACGCTCCTACAATGAGCAGTTCTTC. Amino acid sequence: CASSLGPSRRSYNEQFF.

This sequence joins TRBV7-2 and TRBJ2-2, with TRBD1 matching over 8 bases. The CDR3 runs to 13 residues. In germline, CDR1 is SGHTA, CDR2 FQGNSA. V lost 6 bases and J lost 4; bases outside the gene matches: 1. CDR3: CASRGTGTGELFF. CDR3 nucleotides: TGTGCCAGCAGGGGGACAGGCACCGGGGAGCTGTTTTTT.

CDR3 loop: CASSLTGANTGELFF. Written as DNA, the CDR3 is TGTGCCAGCAGCTTAACAGGGGCGAACACCGGGGAGCTGTTTTTT. The J gene is TRBJ2-2, the V gene TRBV7-2; 7 bases line up with TRBD1. V shed 2 bases and J 0 bases; nucleotides not matched to a gene: 0. Germline CDR1 and CDR2: SGHTA and FQGNSA. The CDR3 has 15 amino acids.

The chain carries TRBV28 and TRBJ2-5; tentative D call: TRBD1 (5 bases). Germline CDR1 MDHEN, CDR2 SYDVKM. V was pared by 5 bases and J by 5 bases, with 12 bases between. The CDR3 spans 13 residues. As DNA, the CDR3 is TGTGCCAGCAGTACTCCAGGGTGGGAGACCCAGTACTTC. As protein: CASSTPGWETQYF.

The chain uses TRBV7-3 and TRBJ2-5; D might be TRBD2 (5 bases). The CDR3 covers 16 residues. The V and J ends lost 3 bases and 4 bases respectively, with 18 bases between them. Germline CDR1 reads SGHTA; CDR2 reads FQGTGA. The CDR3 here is CASSFGGRSPLETQYF. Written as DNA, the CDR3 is TGTGCCAGCAGCTTCGGAGGTCGGAGTCCTTTAGAGACCCAGTACTTC.

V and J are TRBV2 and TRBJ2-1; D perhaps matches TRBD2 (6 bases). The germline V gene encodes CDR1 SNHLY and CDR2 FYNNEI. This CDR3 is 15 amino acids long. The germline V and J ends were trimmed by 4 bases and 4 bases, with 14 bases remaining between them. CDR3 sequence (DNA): TGTGCCAGCAGTGGGGGCTACGGGAGTTACAATGAGCAGTTCTTC. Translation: CASSGGYGSYNEQFF. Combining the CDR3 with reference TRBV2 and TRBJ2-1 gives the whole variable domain EPEVTQTPSHQVTQMGQEVILRCVPISNHLYFYWYRQILGQKVEFLVSFYNNEISEKSEIFDDQFSVERPDGSNFTLKIRSTKLEDSAMYFCASSGGYGSYNEQFFGPGTRLTVL.

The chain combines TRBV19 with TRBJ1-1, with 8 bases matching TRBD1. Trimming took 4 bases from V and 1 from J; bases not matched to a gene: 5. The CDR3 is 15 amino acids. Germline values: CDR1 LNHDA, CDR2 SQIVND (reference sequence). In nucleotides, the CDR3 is TGTGCCAGTAGTACACGCGACAGGGGGAACACTGAAGCTTTCTTT. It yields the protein CASSTRDRGNTEAFF.

CDR3 sequence reads: CASSPDFASYEQYF. The DNA for the CDR3 is TGTGCCAGCAGCCCGGACTTTGCCTCCTACGAGCAGTACTTC. The gene calls are TRBV7-2 and TRBJ2-7, with D maybe TRBD2 (5 bases). Trimming took 5 bases from V and 0 from J, leaving 11 bases between them. The CDR3 loop spans 14 amino acids. Germline CDR1 reads SGHTA; CDR2 reads FQGNSA.

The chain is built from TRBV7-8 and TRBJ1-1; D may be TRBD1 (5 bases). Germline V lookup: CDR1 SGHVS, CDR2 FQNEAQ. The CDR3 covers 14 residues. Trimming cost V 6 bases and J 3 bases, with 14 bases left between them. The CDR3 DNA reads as TGTGCCAGCAGTGGCCCCGGGGGGTACACTGAAGCTTTCTTT. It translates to CASSGPGGYTEAFF. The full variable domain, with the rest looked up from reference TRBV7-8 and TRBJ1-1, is GAGVSQSPRYKVAKRGQDVALRCDPISGHVSLFWYQQALGQGPEFLTYFQNEAQLDKSGLPSDRFFAERPEGSVSTLKIQRTQQEDSAVYLCASSGPGGYTEAFFGQGTRLTVV.

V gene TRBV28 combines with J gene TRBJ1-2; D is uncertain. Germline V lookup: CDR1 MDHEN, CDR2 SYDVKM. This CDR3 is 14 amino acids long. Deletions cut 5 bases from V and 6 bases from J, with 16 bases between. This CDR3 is CASSTRTGSHGYTF. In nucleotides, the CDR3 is TGTGCCAGCAGTACCCGGACTGGCTCGCATGGCTACACCTTC.

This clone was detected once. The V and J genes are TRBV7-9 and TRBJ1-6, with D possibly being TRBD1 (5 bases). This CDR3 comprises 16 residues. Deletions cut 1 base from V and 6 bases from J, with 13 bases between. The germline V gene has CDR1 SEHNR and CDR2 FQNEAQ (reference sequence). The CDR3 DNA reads TGTGCCAGCAGCTTAGGGGTAGGGGCAGGTAATTCACCCCTCCACTTT. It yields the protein CASSLGVGAGNSPLHF.

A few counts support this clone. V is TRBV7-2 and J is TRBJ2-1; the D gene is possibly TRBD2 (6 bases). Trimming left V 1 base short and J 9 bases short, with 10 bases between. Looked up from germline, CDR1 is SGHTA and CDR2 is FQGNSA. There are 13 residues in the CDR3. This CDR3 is CASSLERAGEQFF. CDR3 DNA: TGTGCCAGCAGCTTAGAGAGAGCGGGTGAGCAGTTCTTC.

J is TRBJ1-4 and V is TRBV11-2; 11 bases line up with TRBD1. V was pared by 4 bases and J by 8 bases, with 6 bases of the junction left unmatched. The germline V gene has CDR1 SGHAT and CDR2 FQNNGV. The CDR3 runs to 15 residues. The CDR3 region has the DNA TGTGCCAGCAGCTCCGGACAGGGGGCTGGGGAAAAACTGTTTTTT. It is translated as CASSSGQGAGEKLFF.

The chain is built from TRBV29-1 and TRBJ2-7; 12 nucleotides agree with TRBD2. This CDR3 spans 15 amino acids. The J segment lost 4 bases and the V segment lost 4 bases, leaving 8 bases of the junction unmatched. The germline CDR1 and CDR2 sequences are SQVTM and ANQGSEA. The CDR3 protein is CSVGQLGTSGYEQYF. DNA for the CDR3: TGCAGCGTTGGGCAGCTCGGGACTAGCGGGTACGAGCAGTACTTC.

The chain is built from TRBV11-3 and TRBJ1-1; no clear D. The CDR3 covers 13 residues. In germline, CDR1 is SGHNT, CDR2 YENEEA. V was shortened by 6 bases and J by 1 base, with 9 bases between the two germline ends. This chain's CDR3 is CASSLDKNTEAFF. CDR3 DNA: TGTGCCAGCAGTCTTGACAAGAACACTGAAGCTTTCTTT.

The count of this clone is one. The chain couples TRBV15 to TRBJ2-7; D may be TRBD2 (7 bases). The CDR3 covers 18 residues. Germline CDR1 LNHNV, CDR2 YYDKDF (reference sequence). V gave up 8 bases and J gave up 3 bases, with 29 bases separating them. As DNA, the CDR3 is TGTGCCACCGCGATGGGGGGCGCGTTCCAGCGGGGCTACTACGAGCAGTACTTC. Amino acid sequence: CATAMGGAFQRGYYEQYF.

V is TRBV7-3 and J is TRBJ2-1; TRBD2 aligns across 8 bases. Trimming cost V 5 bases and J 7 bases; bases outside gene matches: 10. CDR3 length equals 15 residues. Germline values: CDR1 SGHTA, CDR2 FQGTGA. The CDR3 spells CASSETGLEENEQFF. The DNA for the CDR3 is TGTGCCAGCAGCGAGACGGGACTAGAAGAGAATGAGCAGTTCTTC.

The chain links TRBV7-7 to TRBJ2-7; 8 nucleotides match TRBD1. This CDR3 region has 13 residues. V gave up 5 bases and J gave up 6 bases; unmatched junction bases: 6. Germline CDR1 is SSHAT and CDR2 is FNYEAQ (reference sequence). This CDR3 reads CASSPDRGSEQYF. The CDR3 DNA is TGTGCCAGCAGCCCCGACAGGGGAAGCGAGCAGTACTTC.

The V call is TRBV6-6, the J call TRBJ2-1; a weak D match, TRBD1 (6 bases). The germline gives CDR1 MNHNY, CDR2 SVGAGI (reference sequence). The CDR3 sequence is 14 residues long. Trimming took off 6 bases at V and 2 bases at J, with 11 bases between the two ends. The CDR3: CASSLQGPYNEQFF. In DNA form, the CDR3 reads TGTGCCAGCAGCTTACAGGGCCCCTACAATGAGCAGTTCTTC.

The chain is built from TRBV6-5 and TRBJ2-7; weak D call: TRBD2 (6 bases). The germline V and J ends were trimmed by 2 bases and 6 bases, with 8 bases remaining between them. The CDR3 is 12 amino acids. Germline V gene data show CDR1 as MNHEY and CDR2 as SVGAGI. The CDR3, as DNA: TGTGCCAGCAGTTACATGGGGGGCGAGCAGTACTTC. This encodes CASSYMGGEQYF.

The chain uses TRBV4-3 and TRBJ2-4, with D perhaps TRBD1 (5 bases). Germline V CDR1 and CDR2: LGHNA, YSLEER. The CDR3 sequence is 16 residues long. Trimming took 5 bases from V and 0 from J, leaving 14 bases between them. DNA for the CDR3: TGCGCCAGCAGCTCTCTTCACCAGGGAGCCAAAAACATTCAGTACTTC. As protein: CASSSLHQGAKNIQYF.

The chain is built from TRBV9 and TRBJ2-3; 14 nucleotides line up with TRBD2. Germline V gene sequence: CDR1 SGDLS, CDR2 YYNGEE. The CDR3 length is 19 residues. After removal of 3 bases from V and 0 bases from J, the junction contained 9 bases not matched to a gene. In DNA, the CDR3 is TGTGCCAGCAGCGAAAGGAGGACTAGCGGGGGGCCTAGCACAGATACGCAGTATTTT. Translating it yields CASSERRTSGGPSTDTQYF.

The CDR3 spells CASSQRGGYGYTF. CDR3 in DNA: TGTGCCAGCAGCCAGCGGGGGGGCTATGGCTACACCTTC. The chain is built from TRBV3-1 (or the pseudogene TRBV3-2) and TRBJ1-2; a possible D gene is TRBD1 (5 bases). The V and J ends lost 3 bases and 4 bases respectively, with 9 bases between them. Germline V CDR1 and CDR2: LGHDT, YNNKEL (reference sequence). The CDR3 length is 13 residues.

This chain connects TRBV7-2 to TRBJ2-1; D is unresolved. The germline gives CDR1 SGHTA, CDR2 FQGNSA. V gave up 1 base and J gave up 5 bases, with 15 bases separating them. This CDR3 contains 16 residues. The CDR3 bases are TGTGCCAGCAGCTTAGAGGCCAGACTCTCGGACAATGAGCAGTTCTTC. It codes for CASSLEARLSDNEQFF.

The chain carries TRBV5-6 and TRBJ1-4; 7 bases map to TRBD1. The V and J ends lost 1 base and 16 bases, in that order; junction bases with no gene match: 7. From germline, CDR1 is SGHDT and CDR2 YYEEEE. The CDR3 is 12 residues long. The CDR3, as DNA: TGTGCCAGCAGCTTGACCTCGGGGACAGCGTTTTTT. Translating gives CASSLTSGTAFF.